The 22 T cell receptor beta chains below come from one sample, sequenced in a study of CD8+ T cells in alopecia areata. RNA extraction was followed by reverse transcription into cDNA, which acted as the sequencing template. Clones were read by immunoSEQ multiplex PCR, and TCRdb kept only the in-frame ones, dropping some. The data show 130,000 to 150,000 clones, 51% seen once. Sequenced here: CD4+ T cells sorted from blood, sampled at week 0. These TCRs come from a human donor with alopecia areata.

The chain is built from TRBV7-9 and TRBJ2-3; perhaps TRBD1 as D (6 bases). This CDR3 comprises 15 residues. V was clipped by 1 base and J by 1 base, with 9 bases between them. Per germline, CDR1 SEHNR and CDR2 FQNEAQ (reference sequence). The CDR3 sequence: CASSLGGPGTDTQYF. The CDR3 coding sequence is TGTGCCAGCAGCTTAGGGGGGCCAGGCACAGATACGCAGTATTTT.

CDR3 protein: CASSYAQDQPQHF. As DNA, the CDR3 is TGTGCCAGCTCATATGCCCAAGATCAGCCCCAGCATTTT. V gene TRBV18 combines with J gene TRBJ1-5, with D unresolved. The germline V gene has CDR1 KGHSH and CDR2 LQKENI. This CDR3 is built from 13 residues. V was pared by 5 bases and J by 5 bases, with 10 bases between.

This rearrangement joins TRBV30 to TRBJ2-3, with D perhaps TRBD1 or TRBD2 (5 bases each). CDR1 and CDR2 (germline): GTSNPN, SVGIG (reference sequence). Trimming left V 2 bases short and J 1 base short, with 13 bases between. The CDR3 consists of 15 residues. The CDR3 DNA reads TGTGCCTGGAGTACGCGGTCGGGGCGCACAGATACGCAGTATTTT. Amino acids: CAWSTRSGRTDTQYF. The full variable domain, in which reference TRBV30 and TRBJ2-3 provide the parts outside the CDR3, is SQTIHQWPATLVQPVGSPLSLECTVEGTSNPNLYWYRQAAGRGLQLLFYSVGIGQISSEVPQNLSASRPQDRQFILSSKKLLLSDSGFYLCAWSTRSGRTDTQYFGPGTRLTVL.

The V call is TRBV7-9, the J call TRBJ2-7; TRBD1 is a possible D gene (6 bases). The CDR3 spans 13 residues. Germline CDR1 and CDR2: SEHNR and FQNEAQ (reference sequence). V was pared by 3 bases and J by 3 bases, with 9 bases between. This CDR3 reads CASSFTDSYEQYF. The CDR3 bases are TGTGCCAGCAGCTTCACGGACAGCTACGAGCAGTACTTC.

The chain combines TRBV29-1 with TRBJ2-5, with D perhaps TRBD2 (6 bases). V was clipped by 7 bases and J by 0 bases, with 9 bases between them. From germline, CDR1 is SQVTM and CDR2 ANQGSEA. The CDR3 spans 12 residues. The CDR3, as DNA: TGCAGCGGGGAGGTCCACCAAGAGACCCAGTACTTC. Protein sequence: CSGEVHQETQYF.

The CDR3 is CASSPPGSLGEQYF. In nucleotides, the CDR3 is TGTGCCAGCAGCCCCCCGGGCAGCCTGGGCGAGCAGTACTTC. The gene calls are TRBV6-5 and TRBJ2-7; no definite D call. The CDR3 sequence is 14 residues long. Germline V gene lookup returns CDR1 MNHEY and CDR2 SVGAGI. Between the trimmed V and J ends, which lost 6 bases and 6 bases, there was a span of 18 bases.

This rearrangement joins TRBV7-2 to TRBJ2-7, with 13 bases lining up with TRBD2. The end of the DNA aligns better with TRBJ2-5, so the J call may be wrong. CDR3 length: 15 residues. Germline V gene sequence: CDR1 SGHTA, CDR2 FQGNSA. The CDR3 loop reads CASSQGLAGVETQYF. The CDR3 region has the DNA TGTGCCAGCAGCCAAGGACTAGCGGGAGTAGAGACCCAGTACTTC.

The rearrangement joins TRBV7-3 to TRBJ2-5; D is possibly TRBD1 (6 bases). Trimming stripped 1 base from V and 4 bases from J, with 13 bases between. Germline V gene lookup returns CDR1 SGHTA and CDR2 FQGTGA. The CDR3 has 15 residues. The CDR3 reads CASSLRPGTIETQYF. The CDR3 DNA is TGTGCCAGCAGCTTAAGACCCGGGACAATAGAGACCCAGTACTTC. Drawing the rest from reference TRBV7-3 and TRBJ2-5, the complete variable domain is GAGVSQTPSNKVTEKGKYVELRCDPISGHTALYWYRQSLGQGPEFLIYFQGTGAADDSGLPNDRFFAVRPEGSVSTLKIQRTERGDSAVYLCASSLRPGTIETQYFGPGTRLLVL.

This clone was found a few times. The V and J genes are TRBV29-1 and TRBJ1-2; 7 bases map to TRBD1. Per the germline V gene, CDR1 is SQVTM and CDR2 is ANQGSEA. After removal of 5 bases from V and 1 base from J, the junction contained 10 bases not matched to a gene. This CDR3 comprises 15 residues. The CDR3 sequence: CSVPGMGQFNYGYTF. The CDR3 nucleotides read TGCAGCGTTCCGGGGATGGGACAGTTTAACTATGGCTACACCTTC.

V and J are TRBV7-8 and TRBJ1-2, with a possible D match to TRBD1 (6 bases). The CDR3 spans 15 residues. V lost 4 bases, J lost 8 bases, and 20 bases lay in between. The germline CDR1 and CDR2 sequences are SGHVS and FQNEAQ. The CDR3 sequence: CASSSWTVHRGGYTF. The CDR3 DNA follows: TGTGCCAGCAGCTCCTGGACAGTTCATCGCGGGGGCTACACCTTC.

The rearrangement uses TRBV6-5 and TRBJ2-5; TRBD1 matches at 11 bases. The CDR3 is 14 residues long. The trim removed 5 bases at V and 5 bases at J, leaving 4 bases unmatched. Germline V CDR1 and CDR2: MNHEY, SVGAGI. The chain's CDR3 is CASSRGQGGETQYF. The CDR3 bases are TGTGCCAGCAGTCGGGGACAGGGGGGGGAGACCCAGTACTTC.

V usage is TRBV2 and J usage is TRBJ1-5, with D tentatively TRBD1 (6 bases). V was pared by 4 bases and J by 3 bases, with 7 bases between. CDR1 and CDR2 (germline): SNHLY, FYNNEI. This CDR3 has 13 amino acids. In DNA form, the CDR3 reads TGTGCCAGCAGTGGACAGGACAATCAGCCCCAGCATTTT. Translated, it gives CASSGQDNQPQHF.

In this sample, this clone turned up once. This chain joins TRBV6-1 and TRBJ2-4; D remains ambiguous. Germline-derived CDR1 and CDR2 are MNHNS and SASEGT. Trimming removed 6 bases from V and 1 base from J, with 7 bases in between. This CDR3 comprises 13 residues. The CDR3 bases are TGTGCCAGCAGGGAACAGGCCAAAAACATTCAGTACTTC. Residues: CASREQAKNIQYF.

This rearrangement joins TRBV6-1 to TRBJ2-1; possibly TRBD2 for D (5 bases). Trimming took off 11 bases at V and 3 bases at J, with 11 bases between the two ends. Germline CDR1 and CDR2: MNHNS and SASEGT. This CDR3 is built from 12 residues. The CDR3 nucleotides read TGTGCCGGTCACGGGGACTACAATGAGCAGTTCTTC. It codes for CAGHGDYNEQFF.

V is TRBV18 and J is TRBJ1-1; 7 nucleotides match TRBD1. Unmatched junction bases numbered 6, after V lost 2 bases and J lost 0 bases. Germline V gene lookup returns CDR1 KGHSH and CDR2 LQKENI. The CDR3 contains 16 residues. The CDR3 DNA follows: TGTGCCAGCTCACCATGGGACAGTAGCATGAACACTGAAGCTTTCTTT. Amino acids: CASSPWDSSMNTEAFF.

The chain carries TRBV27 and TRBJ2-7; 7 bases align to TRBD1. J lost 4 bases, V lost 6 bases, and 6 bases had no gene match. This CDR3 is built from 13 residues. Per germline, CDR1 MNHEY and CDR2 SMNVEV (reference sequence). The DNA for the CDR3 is TGTGCCAGCAGCCCAGGGGGATGGTACGAGCAGTACTTC. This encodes CASSPGGWYEQYF.

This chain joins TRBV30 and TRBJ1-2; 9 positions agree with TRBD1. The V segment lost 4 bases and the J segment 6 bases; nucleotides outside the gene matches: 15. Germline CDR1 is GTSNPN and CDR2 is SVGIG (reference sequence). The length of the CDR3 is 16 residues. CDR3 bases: TGTGCCTGGACCAGAATCTGGGACAGGGATCGGGATGGCTACACCTTC. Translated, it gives CAWTRIWDRDRDGYTF.

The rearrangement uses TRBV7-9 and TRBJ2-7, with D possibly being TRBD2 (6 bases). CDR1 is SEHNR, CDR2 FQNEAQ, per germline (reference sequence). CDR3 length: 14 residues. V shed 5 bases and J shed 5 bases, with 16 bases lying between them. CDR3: CASSGNGRVDEQYF. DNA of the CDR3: TGTGCCAGCAGCGGGAACGGGAGAGTCGACGAGCAGTACTTC.

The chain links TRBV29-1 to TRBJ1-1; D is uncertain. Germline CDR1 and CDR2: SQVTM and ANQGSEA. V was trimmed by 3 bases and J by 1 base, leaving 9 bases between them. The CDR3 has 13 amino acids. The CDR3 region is CSVDVVGNTEAFF. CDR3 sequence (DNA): TGCAGCGTTGATGTGGTCGGGAACACTGAAGCTTTCTTT.

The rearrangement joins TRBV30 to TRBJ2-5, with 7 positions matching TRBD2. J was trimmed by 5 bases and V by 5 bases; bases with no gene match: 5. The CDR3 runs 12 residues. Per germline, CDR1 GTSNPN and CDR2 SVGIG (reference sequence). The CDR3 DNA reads TGTGCCTGGGGAGCGGGGAGTGAGACCCAGTACTTC. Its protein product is CAWGAGSETQYF. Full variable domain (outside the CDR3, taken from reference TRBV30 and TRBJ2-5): SQTIHQWPATLVQPVGSPLSLECTVEGTSNPNLYWYRQAAGRGLQLLFYSVGIGQISSEVPQNLSASRPQDRQFILSSKKLLLSDSGFYLCAWGAGSETQYFGPGTRLLVL.

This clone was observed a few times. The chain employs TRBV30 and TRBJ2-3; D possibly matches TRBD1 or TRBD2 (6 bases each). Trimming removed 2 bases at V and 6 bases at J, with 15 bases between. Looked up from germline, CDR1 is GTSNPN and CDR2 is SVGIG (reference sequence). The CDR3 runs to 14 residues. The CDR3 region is CAWSTWGAKDTQYF. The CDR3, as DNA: TGTGCCTGGAGTACGTGGGGGGCCAAGGATACGCAGTATTTT. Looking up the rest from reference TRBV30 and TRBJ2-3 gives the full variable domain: SQTIHQWPATLVQPVGSPLSLECTVEGTSNPNLYWYRQAAGRGLQLLFYSVGIGQISSEVPQNLSASRPQDRQFILSSKKLLLSDSGFYLCAWSTWGAKDTQYFGPGTRLTVL.

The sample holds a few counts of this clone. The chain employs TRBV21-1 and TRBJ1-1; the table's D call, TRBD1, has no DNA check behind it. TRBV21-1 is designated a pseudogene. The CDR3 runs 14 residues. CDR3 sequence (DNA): TGTGCCAGCAGGGGCCCACAGGGGGCGGCTGAAGCTTTCTTT. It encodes CASRGPQGAAEAFF.